The 15 T cell receptor beta chains given below trace back to one sample, sequenced in a study of CD8+ T cells in alopecia areata. Stated treatment: oral pan-JAK inhibitor, 5-10 mg twice daily. Extracted RNA was reverse transcribed into cDNA, the sequencing template. The assay was immunoSEQ multiplex PCR, and TCRdb's table has in-frame clones only and misses some. The repertoire has 120,000 or so clones, 61% of them found once; the top ten carry around 5.7%. This material consisted of CD4+ T cells sorted from blood, taken at week 4, from a patient treated with tofacitinib. The receptors come from a human donor with alopecia areata.

The chain joins TRBV29-1 to TRBJ1-5; 9 bases align to TRBD1. Per germline, CDR1 SQVTM and CDR2 ANQGSEA. Germline trimming cut 6 bases from V and 3 bases from J; bases unmatched to any gene: 6. The CDR3 is made up of 14 amino acids. The CDR3 protein is CSVTWTGDNQPQHF. The CDR3 nucleotides read TGCAGCGTCACGTGGACAGGGGACAATCAGCCCCAGCATTTT.

This clone was seen just once. The gene calls are TRBV30 and TRBJ2-7; the D gene is possibly TRBD2 (6 bases). Germline V CDR1 and CDR2: GTSNPN, SVGIG (reference sequence). The V end lost 0 bases, the J end lost 7 bases, and 19 bases lay between the germline ends. The CDR3 runs to 15 residues. CDR3 nucleotide sequence: TGTGCCTGGAGTGTTGGGAGGCTAGCTCCACGGGAGCAGTACTTC. This encodes CAWSVGRLAPREQYF.

The CDR3 DNA reads TGTGCCAGCAGCCAAGAGAGGGGACTAGCGGGAGGGAGCGAGCAGTACTTC. The encoded protein is CASSQERGLAGGSEQYF. V usage is TRBV14 and J usage is TRBJ2-7; 16 nucleotides align to TRBD2. The germline V gene encodes CDR1 SGHDN and CDR2 FVKESK. The length of the CDR3 is 17 residues. The ends lost 0 bases at V and 6 bases at J; junction bases unmatched: 5.

The gene calls are TRBV19 and TRBJ2-2; D is perhaps TRBD1 or TRBD2 (5 bases each). The V end lost 6 bases, the J end lost 6 bases, and 17 bases lay between the germline ends. CDR1 is LNHDA, CDR2 SQIVND, per germline (reference sequence). This CDR3 contains 15 residues. The CDR3 DNA reads as TGTGCCAGTAGCCCGGGGACGGTCCCATCCGGGGAGCTGTTTTTT. Translated: CASSPGTVPSGELFF.

This clone appeared a single time. This chain uses TRBV5-1 with TRBJ2-1; 10 positions agree with TRBD2. The ends lost 0 bases at V and 6 bases at J; junction bases unmatched: 3. The CDR3 contains 15 residues. Germline assignment: CDR1 SGHRS and CDR2 YFSETQ. The CDR3 nucleotides are TGCGCCAGCAGCTTGGGGGCTAGCGGGAGCAATGAGCAGTTCTTC. Amino acid sequence: CASSLGASGSNEQFF.

The chain combines TRBV14 with TRBJ2-2; D not certain. V lost 1 base, J lost 8 bases, and 8 bases lay in between. CDR1 and CDR2 from the germline V gene are SGHDN and FVKESK. CDR3 size: 13 residues. The chain's CDR3 is CASSQVLVGELFF. The CDR3, as DNA: TGTGCCAGCAGCCAAGTCCTCGTAGGGGAGCTGTTTTTT.

This clone appeared a few times. This chain joins TRBV10-3 and TRBJ2-1; D is possibly TRBD2 (6 bases). The CDR3 is 15 amino acids. The V and J ends lost 6 bases and 0 bases respectively, with 12 bases between them. The germline gives CDR1 ENHRY, CDR2 SYGVKD. CDR3: CAIRGAGSSYNEQFF. The DNA of the CDR3 is TGTGCCATCAGGGGAGCGGGCAGCTCCTACAATGAGCAGTTCTTC.

V is TRBV29-1 and J is TRBJ1-2; D uncertain. The CDR3 runs to 14 residues. Trimming pared 3 bases from V and 8 bases from J, leaving 19 bases between. Germline lookup yields CDR1 SQVTM and CDR2 ANQGSEA. The DNA for the CDR3 is TGCAGCGTTGACCTTTCGTACGGGGTAGAGGGCTACACCTTC. This codes for CSVDLSYGVEGYTF.

The rearrangement uses TRBV4-1 and TRBJ2-5; 10 bases agree with TRBD1. Germline CDR1 MGHRA, CDR2 YSYEKL. The length of the CDR3 is 16 residues. Trimming cost V 0 bases and J 5 bases; bases outside gene matches: 6. CDR3 sequence: CASSQDRDRGRETQYF. The CDR3 DNA follows: TGCGCCAGCAGCCAAGATCGGGACAGGGGCAGGGAGACCCAGTACTTC.

This clone was seen more than once but under ten times. The rearrangement uses TRBV7-6 and TRBJ2-7, with no clear D. Trimming took off 1 base at V and 6 bases at J, with 7 bases between the two ends. The CDR3 is 12 residues long. CDR1 is SGHVS, CDR2 FNYEAQ, per germline. DNA of the CDR3: TGTGCCAGCAGCTTAGAGTACTCCGAGCAGTACTTC. Protein product: CASSLEYSEQYF.

This clone was counted between two and nine times. The chain combines TRBV29-1 with TRBJ2-3; tentative D call: TRBD1 (6 bases). V shed 0 bases and J shed 1 base, with 11 bases lying between them. Germline V gene sequence: CDR1 SQVTM, CDR2 ANQGSEA. The CDR3 is 15 residues long. The CDR3 sequence is CSVEEERTGTDTQYF. The CDR3 DNA reads TGCAGCGTTGAAGAAGAAAGGACAGGCACAGATACGCAGTATTTT.

V is TRBV7-9 and J is TRBJ2-7; TRBD2 aligns across 9 bases. Germline V gives CDR1 SEHNR, CDR2 FQNEAQ (reference sequence). There are 13 residues in the CDR3. V lost 5 bases and J lost 11; bases outside the gene matches: 10. Written as DNA, the CDR3 is TGTGCCAGCAGCCCAGCCAGCGGGAGGAGGAAGTACTTC. Protein: CASSPASGRRKYF.

V is TRBV5-4 and J is TRBJ2-5; no reliable D call. In germline, CDR1 is SGHNT, CDR2 YYREEE (reference sequence). With 2 bases removed from V and 0 bases from J, the gap between germline ends came to 5 bases. This CDR3 contains 13 residues. The CDR3 protein is CASSFRNQETQYF. CDR3 sequence (DNA): TGTGCCAGCAGCTTTCGGAACCAAGAGACCCAGTACTTC.

V is TRBV29-1 and J is TRBJ2-5; the match to TRBD1 covers 7 bases. V gave up 5 bases and J gave up 5 bases; unmatched junction bases: 17. This CDR3 comprises 16 residues. In germline, CDR1 is SQVTM, CDR2 ANQGSEA. The CDR3 spells CSVRLGRDSDGETQYF. CDR3 DNA: TGCAGCGTTCGCCTCGGCCGGGACAGTGATGGGGAGACCCAGTACTTC.

The chain couples TRBV4-1 to TRBJ2-3; D not resolved. Looked up from germline, CDR1 is MGHRA and CDR2 is YSYEKL. V lost 0 bases and J lost 1, with 14 bases in between. This CDR3 comprises 17 residues. The CDR3 DNA reads TGCGCCAGCAGCCAAGATCCTGAACTTGTGGGCACAGATACGCAGTATTTT. Residues: CASSQDPELVGTDTQYF.